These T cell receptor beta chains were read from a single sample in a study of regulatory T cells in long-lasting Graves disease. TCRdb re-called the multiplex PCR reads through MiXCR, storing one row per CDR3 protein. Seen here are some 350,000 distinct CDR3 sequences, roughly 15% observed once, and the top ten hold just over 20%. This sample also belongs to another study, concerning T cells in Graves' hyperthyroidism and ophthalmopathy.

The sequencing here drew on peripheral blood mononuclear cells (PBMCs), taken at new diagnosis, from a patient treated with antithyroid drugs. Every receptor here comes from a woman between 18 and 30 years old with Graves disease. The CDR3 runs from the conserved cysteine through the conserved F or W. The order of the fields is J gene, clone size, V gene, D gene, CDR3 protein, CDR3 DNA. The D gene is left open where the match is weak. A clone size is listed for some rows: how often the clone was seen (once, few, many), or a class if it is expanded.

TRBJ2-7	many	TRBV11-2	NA	CASSSSGNSYEQYF	TGTGCCAGCAGCTCTTCTGGGAACTCCTACGAGCAGTACTTC
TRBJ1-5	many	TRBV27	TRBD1	CASSSLGQGNQPQHF	TGTGCCAGCAGTAGCCTGGGACAGGGGAATCAGCCCCAGCATTTT
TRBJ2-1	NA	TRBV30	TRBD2	CAWRESGGAQFF	TGTGCCTGGAGAGAGAGCGGGGGGGCTCAGTTCTTC
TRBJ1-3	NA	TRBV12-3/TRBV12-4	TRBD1	CASSLAGDSGSGNTIYF	TGTGCCAGCAGTTTAGCGGGGGACAGCGGGTCTGGAAACACCATATATTTT
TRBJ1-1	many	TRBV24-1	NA	CATRYLLNTEAFF	TGTGCCACCAGATACCTCCTGAACACTGAAGCTTTCTTT
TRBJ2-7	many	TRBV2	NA	CASSDGAVPYEQYF	TGTGCCAGCAGTGACGGAGCGGTCCCCTACGAGCAGTACTTC
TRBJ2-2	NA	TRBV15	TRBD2	CATSRDGAGGLTGELFF	TGTGCCACCAGCAGAGATGGGGCGGGAGGCCTCACCGGGGAGCTGTTTTTT
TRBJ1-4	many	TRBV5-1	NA	CASSERAVGTNEKLFF	TGCGCCAGCAGCGAGCGGGCCGTTGGGACTAATGAAAAACTGTTTTTT
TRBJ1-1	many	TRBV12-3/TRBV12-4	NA	CASTHREKNTEAFF	TGTGCCAGCACCCACAGGGAAAAGAACACTGAAGCTTTCTTT
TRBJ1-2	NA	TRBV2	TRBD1	CASTGQDEQYTF	TGTGCCAGCACCGGACAGGACGAACAGTACACCTTC
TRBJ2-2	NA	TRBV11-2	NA	CASSGGELFF	TGTGCCAGCAGCGGGGGGGAGCTGTTTTTT
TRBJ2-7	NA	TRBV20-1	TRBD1	CSALGDRVPRSSYEQYF	TGCAGTGCCTTGGGGGACAGGGTGCCCCGGAGCTCCTACGAGCAGTACTTC
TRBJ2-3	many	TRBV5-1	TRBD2	CASSLGGGSTDTQYF	TGTGCCAGCAGCTTAGGCGGGGGGAGCACAGATACGCAGTATTTT
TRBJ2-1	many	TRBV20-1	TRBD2	CSARGTSGSSYNEQFF	TGCAGTGCTAGAGGAACAAGCGGGAGCTCCTACAATGAGCAGTTCTTC
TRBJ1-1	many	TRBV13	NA	CASRRSSEAFF	TGTGCCAGCAGACGGTCCTCTGAAGCTTTCTTT
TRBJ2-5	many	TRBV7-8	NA	CASSTHRARGETQYF	TGTGCCAGCAGCACACACCGGGCCCGGGGAGAGACCCAGTACTTC